This TCR beta chain emerged from a study of blood T cell repertoires in COVID-19. Study at large: Samples came from the United States, Italy and Spain, spanning acute and convalescent COVID-19. T cells, B-cell-depleted T cells, or PBMCs supplied cDNA or gDNA.

The CDR3 has 14 residues. The trim removed 5 bases at V and 12 bases at J, leaving 4 bases unmatched. Germline V gene sequence: CDR1 SGHAT, CDR2 FQNNGV. As processed by the authors: By means of reference gene primer amplification, nucleated cell counts were estimated. Produced via immunoSEQ multiplex PCR; TCRdb's table is partial and in-frame only. Clone size and the V and J calls come from that table; the DNA yielded D and trimming. The repertoire holds 110,000 or so clones, with around 89% as singletons. The clonotype was recovered from a human donor with acute or convalescent COVID-19. The donor label of this sample is uncertain. The rearrangement uses TRBV11-2 and TRBJ2-1, with TRBD2 identical over 16 bases. Sequenced: peripheral blood. CDR3 region: CASSQGTSGRGQFF. The CDR3 coding sequence is TGTGCCAGCAGCCAGGGGACTAGCGGGAGGGGGCAGTTCTTC.